The 4 T cell receptor beta chains presented below share a single source sample, sequenced in a study of T cells after posttransplantation cyclophosphamide. Assay: immunoSEQ multiplex PCR; the TCRdb copy retains only in-frame clones and omits some. The data show tens of thousands of clones, with none appearing a single time. Sequencing input: PBMCs. The receptors were gathered from a man aged 35-49 years in good health, CMV-negative, and a related stem cell transplant donor.

The V gene is TRBV11-2, the J gene TRBJ1-3; D not resolved. V lost 3 bases to trimming and J lost 0 bases, with 12 bases between them. The CDR3 extends over 16 amino acids. The germline V gene encodes CDR1 SGHAT and CDR2 FQNNGV. Written as DNA, the CDR3 is TGTGCCAGCAGCTTGGGGAGTCTTTACTCTGGAAACACCATATATTTT. Translation: CASSLGSLYSGNTIYF.

This clone showed up many times. The chain combines TRBV11-2 with TRBJ2-1, with D perhaps matching TRBD2 (5 bases). The V end was cut by 0 bases, the J end by 6 bases, with 12 bases between. This CDR3 contains 15 residues. Germline V CDR1 and CDR2: SGHAT, FQNNGV. CDR3 sequence reads: CASSLDQPGTNEQFF. Here the CDR3 DNA reads TGTGCCAGCAGCTTAGATCAGCCGGGAACCAATGAGCAGTTCTTC.

This clone was detected many times. The gene calls are TRBV10-3 and TRBJ2-7, with TRBD1 identical over 9 bases. The CDR3 totals 12 residues. Germline lookup yields CDR1 ENHRY and CDR2 SYGVKD. J lost 1 base, V lost 9 bases, and 1 base had no gene match. CDR3 DNA: TGTGCCATGGGGACAGGGTCCTACGAGCAGTACTTC. Encoded protein: CAMGTGSYEQYF.

This clone has ten or more counts. The DNA for the CDR3 is TGTGCCAGCAGCCCTGTCCAGGGTAAACTGTTTTTT. Translated, it gives CASSPVQGKLFF. The J gene is TRBJ1-4, the V gene TRBV7-2, with D maybe TRBD1 (5 bases). The germline V gene has CDR1 SGHTA and CDR2 FQGNSA. The CDR3 is 12 residues long. Between the trimmed V and J ends, which lost 5 bases and 11 bases, there was a span of 12 bases.